This note documents a single T cell receptor (beta chain) sequence. This clonotype occurred many times. No antigen is known for it. The input lacks base qualities; no much larger clone sits a single base away. Ophthalmopathy patients had moderately to severely active disease, with a Clinical Activity Score of 3 or more, a NOSPECS grade of 4 or more, and a disease duration of less than 3 months. The study excluded patients with uncontrolled infections, other autoimmune diseases, pregnancy or lactation. Diagnoses relied on clinical symptoms, serum thyroxine and TRAb, thyroid ultrasound and orbital computed tomography. PBMCs were separated from roughly 10 ml of fresh peripheral blood using Ficoll-Paque density gradient centrifugation. Total RNA was extracted using Trizol reagent, and RNA quality was assessed on an Agilent 2100 Bioanalyzer. TCR beta CDR3 regions were amplified from RNA transcripts. The TCR CDR3 was subjected to a first round of RT-PCR using the HTBI primer set and the Qiagen OneStep RT-PCR kit. A second multiplex PCR round built the libraries, followed by size selection and purification. Sequencing of the libraries was done on an Illumina HiSeq2000 using paired-end 100 bp reads. Processing in the source paper ran as follows. SOAPnuke was used to process the raw data, with reads discarded if the reads contained adapters or uncalled bases, had a mean Phred below 15, or lacked an exact constant-primer or identifier match. COPE v1.2.5 was used to merge the high-quality paired reads, and each unique nucleotide sequence was defined as a clonotype. MiTCR v1.1 was used to align the clonotypes against IMGT TRBV, TRBD and TRBJ reference segments. Analysis was restricted to V-J combinations with a frequency above 0.0001, which covered roughly 99% of repertoires. A TCS score was defined as the ratio of F50 (clonal expansion) to E x V (chaos), with BLOSUM62-based TCRdist applied between CDR3 peptides within each V-J. Welch's t-statistics and random forest reduced fewer than 600 V-J features to about 12, which were used in a naive Bayes classifier (R e1071). TCRdb ran its own pipeline on the public reads, namely fastp trimming at Q25 and MiXCR clone calling, and kept in-frame beta chains. Every CDR3 protein is listed once, alongside the most common genes and DNA of its rows. The V and J calls follow TCRdb's processing rather than the paper's. Here the sample has approximately 300,000 distinct CDR3 sequences; roughly 19% occur a single time. The ten biggest clones cover roughly 39% of the sample.

This specimen comes from a study of T cells in Graves' hyperthyroidism and ophthalmopathy (dated by TCRdb to 2018 to 2020). About the study as a whole: Peripheral blood samples were taken at the time of initial diagnosis, prior to any treatment. For training and testing, the 100 or so patients in the discovery cohort were randomly divided in a 7:3 ratio. Prospective prediction of ophthalmopathy was tested in an independent validation cohort consisting of 18 hyperthyroidism patients and over 15 patients who later progressed to ophthalmopathy. Once sampling was done, hyperthyroidism patients were given methimazole at a starting dose of 30 mg daily, whereas ophthalmopathy patients were given high-dose intravenous methylprednisolone. The paper describes TCR Vbeta CDR3 sequencing of 140 or so peripheral blood samples, made up of roughly 40 ophthalmopathy patients, more than 70 hyperthyroidism patients and around 17 progressor patients. To identify TCR V-J signatures that set the groups apart, the researchers used a discovery cohort of more than 95 patients, made up of around 42 with Graves' ophthalmopathy and some 60 with stable Graves' hyperthyroidism. In several Graves' hyperthyroidism patients, the study also compared T-cell repertoires from thyroid tissue with T-cell repertoires from blood.

V is shortened by 5 bases, J by 1 base, and the region joining them spans 6 bases. The CDR3 sequence holds 12 residues, the cysteine and phenylalanine included. This entry keeps only the CDR3 DNA: 36 bases, framed from base 1. The germline V gene yields KGHSH for CDR1 and LQKENI for CDR2. Points the paper makes about the study in general: A model built on a 13 V-J signature distinguished ophthalmopathy from stable hyperthyroidism, reaching 85% to 90% sensitivity and approximately 81% specificity in cross-validation and 80%/75% in testing. Most expanded thyroid clonotypes (frequency above 0.001) were also detected in blood, suggesting blood repertoires may reflect thyroid immune responses. No statistical method was used to fix the sample size in advance, and group allocation was not hidden from the investigators. In validation, the model predicted progression to ophthalmopathy with around 71% sensitivity and approximately 78% specificity, a median of about 6 months before onset.

This sequence was found in a middle-aged man with Graves' ophthalmopathy. The chain is assembled from TRBV18 and TRBJ2-7; no confident D gene assignment can be made. The material sequenced was blood. Here the CDR3 is given as CASSDRSYEQYF. In nucleotides, the sequence is TGTGCCAGCTCAGACCGTTCCTACGAGCAGTACTTC.